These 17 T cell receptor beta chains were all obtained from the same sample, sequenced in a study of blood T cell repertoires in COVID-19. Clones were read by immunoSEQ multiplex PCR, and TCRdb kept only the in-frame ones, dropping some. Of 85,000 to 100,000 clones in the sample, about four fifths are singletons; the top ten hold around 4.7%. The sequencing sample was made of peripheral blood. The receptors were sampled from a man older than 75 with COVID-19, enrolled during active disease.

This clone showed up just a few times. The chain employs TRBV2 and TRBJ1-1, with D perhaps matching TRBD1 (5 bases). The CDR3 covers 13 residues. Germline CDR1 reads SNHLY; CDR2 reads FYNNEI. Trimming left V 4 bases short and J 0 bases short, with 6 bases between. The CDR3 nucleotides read TGTGCCAGCAGTGGACAGCTGAACACTGAAGCTTTCTTT. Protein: CASSGQLNTEAFF.

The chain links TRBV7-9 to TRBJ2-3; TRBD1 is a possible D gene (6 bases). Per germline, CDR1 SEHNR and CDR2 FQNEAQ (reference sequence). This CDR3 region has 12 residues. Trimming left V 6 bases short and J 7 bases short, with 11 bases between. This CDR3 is CASSPQGNTQYF. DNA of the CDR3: TGTGCCAGCAGTCCACAGGGCAATACGCAGTATTTT.

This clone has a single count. The CDR3 DNA is TGTGCCAGTAGACCCCGGTCCGGACAGGGCCACTCTGGAAACACCATATATTTT. Its protein is CASRPRSGQGHSGNTIYF. The chain joins TRBV19 to TRBJ1-3; 8 bases are a match to TRBD1. Trimming cost V 6 bases and J 0 bases; bases outside gene matches: 13. Germline V gives CDR1 LNHDA, CDR2 SQIVND (reference sequence). The length of the CDR3 is 18 residues. Supplemented by reference TRBV19 and TRBJ1-3, the full variable domain reads DGGITQSPKYLFRKEGQNVTLSCEQNLNHDAMYWYRQDPGQGLRLIYYSQIVNDFQKGDIAEGYSVSREKKESFPLTVTSAQKNPTAFYLCASRPRSGQGHSGNTIYFGEGSWLTVV.

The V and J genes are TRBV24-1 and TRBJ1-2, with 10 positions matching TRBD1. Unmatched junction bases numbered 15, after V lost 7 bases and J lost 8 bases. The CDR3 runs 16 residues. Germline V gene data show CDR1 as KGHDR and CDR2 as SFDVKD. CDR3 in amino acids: CATSKGPGQGIWGYTF. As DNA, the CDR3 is TGTGCCACCAGCAAAGGCCCGGGACAGGGGATTTGGGGCTACACCTTC.

The DNA for the CDR3 is TGTGCCAGCAGCCCCAGGGCTAGCTCCTACGAGCAGTACTTC. As protein: CASSPRASSYEQYF. V gene TRBV7-8 combines with J gene TRBJ2-7; D is perhaps TRBD1 (5 bases). The CDR3 is 14 amino acids. The germline V and J ends were trimmed by 5 bases and 0 bases, with 11 bases remaining between them. Germline CDR1 and CDR2: SGHVS and FQNEAQ. The full variable domain, rest sourced from reference TRBV7-8 and TRBJ2-7, is GAGVSQSPRYKVAKRGQDVALRCDPISGHVSLFWYQQALGQGPEFLTYFQNEAQLDKSGLPSDRFFAERPEGSVSTLKIQRTQQEDSAVYLCASSPRASSYEQYFGPGTRLTVT.

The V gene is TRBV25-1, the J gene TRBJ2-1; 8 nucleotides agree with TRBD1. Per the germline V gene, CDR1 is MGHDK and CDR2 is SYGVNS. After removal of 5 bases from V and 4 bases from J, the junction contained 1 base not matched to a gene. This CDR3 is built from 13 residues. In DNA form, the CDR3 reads TGTGCCAGCAGTCGACAGGGGTACAATGAGCAGTTCTTC. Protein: CASSRQGYNEQFF.

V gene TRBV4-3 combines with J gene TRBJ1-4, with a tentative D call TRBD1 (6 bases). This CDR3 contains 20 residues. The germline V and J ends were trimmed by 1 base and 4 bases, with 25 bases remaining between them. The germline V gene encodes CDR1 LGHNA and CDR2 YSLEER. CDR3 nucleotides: TGCGCCAGCAGCCAAGTTTTTATAGGAATACAGGGAGGGCTTAATGAAAAACTGTTTTTT. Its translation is CASSQVFIGIQGGLNEKLFF.

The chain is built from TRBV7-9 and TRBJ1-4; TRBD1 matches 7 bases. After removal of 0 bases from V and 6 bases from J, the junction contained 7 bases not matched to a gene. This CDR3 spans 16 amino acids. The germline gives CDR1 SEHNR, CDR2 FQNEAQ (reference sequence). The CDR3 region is CASSLARGRGDEKLFF. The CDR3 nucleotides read TGTGCCAGCAGCTTAGCGCGAGGCAGGGGGGATGAAAAACTGTTTTTT.

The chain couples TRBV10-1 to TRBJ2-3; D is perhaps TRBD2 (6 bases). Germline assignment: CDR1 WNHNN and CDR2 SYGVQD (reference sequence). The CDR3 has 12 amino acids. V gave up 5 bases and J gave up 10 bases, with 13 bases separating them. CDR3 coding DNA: TGCGCCAGCAGTCCGGGACTCCGGGCGCAGTATTTT. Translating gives CASSPGLRAQYF.

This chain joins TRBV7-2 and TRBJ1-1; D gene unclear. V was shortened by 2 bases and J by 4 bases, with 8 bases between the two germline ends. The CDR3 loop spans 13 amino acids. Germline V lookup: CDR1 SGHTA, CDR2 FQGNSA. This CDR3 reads CASSLRRGTEAFF. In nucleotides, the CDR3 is TGTGCCAGCAGCTTAAGAAGAGGCACTGAAGCTTTCTTT.

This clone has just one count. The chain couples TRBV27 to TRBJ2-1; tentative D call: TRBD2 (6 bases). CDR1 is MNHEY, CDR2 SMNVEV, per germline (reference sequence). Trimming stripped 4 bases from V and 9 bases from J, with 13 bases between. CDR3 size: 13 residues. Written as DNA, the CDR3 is TGTGCCAGCAGTTCGACTAGTTTGGGTGAGCAGTTCTTC. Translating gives CASSSTSLGEQFF.

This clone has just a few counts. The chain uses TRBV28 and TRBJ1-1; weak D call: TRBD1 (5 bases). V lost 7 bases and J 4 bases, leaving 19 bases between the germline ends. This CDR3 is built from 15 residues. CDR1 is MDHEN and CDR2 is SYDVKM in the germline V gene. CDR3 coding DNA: TGTGCCAGCACCGGCGGGGGAGGGATTGGCACTGAAGCTTTCTTT. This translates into CASTGGGGIGTEAFF.

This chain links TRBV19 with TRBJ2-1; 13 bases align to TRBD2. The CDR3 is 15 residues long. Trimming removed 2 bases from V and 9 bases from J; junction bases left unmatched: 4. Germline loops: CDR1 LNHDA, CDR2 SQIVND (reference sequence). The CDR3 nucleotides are TGTGCCAGTAGTATAAGGACTAGCGGGAGTCTTGAGCAGTTCTTC. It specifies CASSIRTSGSLEQFF.

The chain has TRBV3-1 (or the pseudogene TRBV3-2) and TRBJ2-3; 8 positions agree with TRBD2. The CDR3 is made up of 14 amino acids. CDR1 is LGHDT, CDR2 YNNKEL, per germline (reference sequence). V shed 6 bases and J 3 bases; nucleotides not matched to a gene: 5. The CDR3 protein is CASRSSGQTDTQYF. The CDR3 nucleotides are TGTGCCAGCAGGTCTAGCGGGCAGACAGATACGCAGTATTTT.

The CDR3: CASSQAQGDYNEQFF. CDR3 in DNA: TGTGCCAGCAGCCAAGCTCAGGGGGATTACAATGAGCAGTTCTTC. This sequence joins TRBV4-2 and TRBJ2-1, with TRBD1 identical over 7 bases. The germline V gene has CDR1 LGHNA and CDR2 YNFKEQ. J gave up 4 bases and V 1 base, and 4 bases lay outside the gene matches. This CDR3 spans 15 amino acids.

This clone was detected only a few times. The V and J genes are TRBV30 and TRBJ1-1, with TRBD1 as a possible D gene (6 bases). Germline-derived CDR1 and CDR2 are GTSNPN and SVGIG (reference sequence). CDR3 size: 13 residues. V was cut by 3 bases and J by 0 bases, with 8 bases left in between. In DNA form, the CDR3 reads TGTGCCTGGAGAAGGGGGTTGAACACTGAAGCTTTCTTT. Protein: CAWRRGLNTEAFF.

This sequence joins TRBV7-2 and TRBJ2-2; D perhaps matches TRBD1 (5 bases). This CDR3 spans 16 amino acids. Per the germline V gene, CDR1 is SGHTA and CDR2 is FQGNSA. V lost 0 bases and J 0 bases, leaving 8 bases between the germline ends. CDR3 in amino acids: CASSLAPGTNTGELFF. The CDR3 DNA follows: TGTGCCAGCAGCTTAGCCCCAGGGACGAACACCGGGGAGCTGTTTTTT.